This T cell receptor (beta chain) was sequenced in a study of OX40 agonist ivuxolimab in advanced cancers. V gave up 7 bases and J gave up 7 bases; unmatched junction bases: 13. Per germline, CDR1 SGHRS and CDR2 YFSETQ. This CDR3 has 14 amino acids. Repertoires were generated with immunoSEQ multiplex PCR, while TCRdb's copy carries only in-frame clones and drops some. The data show more than 35,000 clones, with nearly 80% seen just once and around 13% held by the top ten. The sequence was obtained from an adult with an advanced solid tumor such as melanoma, head and neck, liver or kidney cancer. This specimen was CD4+ or CD8+ T cells sorted from blood, taken in a trial of the OX40 agonist ivuxolimab. The chain carries TRBV5-1 and TRBJ2-7; 8 nucleotides match TRBD2. CDR3 nucleotide sequence: TGCGCCAGCGGTAATAGCGGGGCTGGGGGAGAGCAGTACTTC. It yields the protein CASGNSGAGGEQYF.